This T cell receptor (beta chain) is drawn from a study of CD8+CD57+ T cells in acquired aplastic anemia (dated by TCRdb to the late 2010s). The study in broad terms: On average, sorted CD4+ and CD8+ cells yielded around 3.1 ug of extracted DNA, with a range of roughly 0.17 to 27.4 ug. For healthy donor samples, the average read count was about 10 million for CD4+ cells and around 12 million for CD8+ cells.

Concerning this clonotype itself: The target of this receptor is not known. Its ends do not fully match the called genes, so a read error is possible.

Genomic DNA served as template for TCR beta VDJ combination and CDR3 sequence profiling. TCR repertoire sequencing was run on an Illumina HiSeq 2000. The paper's data handling went like this. Repertoire assessment relied on Simpson's diversity index, CDR3 size and DJ length profiles, and TRBV/TRBJ rearrangement plots. Whichever DNA sequence was most abundant in the deep sequencing data was defined as the immunodominant clone. CDR3 amino acid sequences were checked for sharing across subjects and were also compared against the VDJdb database and published repertoires. TCRdb reprocessed the public reads (quality trimming at Q25 with fastp, clone calling with MiXCR) and kept in-frame beta chains. Rows merge per CDR3 protein into single entries with the most common DNA and genes. None of the V and J calls come from the authors' own analysis; TCRdb made them. The sample table lists a few hundred thousand distinct CDR3 sequences, 55% to 75% of them with a count of one. Approximately 3.8% of the sample is taken by the ten largest.

Based on the germline V gene, the CDR1 and CDR2 sequences are SGDLS and YYNGEE. The CDR3 measures 14 amino acids from cysteine to phenylalanine. Only the CDR3 DNA stays, 42 bases, in frame from base 1. General conclusions and limits of the study: Between patients and healthy controls, no significant difference in CD8+ Simpson's diversity was found (P=0.060). Around 31 CD8+ CDR3 sequences were shared between patients and controls but appeared highly expressed in patients and within their immunodominant clones.

In the study, sorted CD4+ and CD8+ blood T cells from patients with severe aplastic anemia and from healthy subjects underwent deep sequencing of TCR repertoires. Ficoll-Paque density gradient centrifugation was used to isolate peripheral blood mononuclear cells. Before DNA extraction, CD4+ and CD8+ T cells were sorted by FACS or by magnetic beads. The sample consisted of sorted CD4+, CD8+, or CD8+CD57+ T cells (not recorded which) from PBMCs. This TCR was recovered from a human donor in good health, serving as a control. Recombination linked TRBV9 to TRBJ1-1; the D gene remains uncertain. The base sequence is TGTGCCAGCAGCGCCCGGATCAGCACAGATACGCAGTACTTT. This is translated as CASSARISTDTQYF.